This entry describes one TCR beta chain. What it recognizes is unknown. V lost 3 bases to trimming and J lost 1 base, with 7 bases between them. The germline V gene has CDR1 ENHRY and CDR2 SYGVKD. The CDR3 length is 14 residues. The assay was immunoSEQ multiplex PCR, and TCRdb's table has in-frame clones only and misses some. The table lists some 120,000 clones, around 94% of them singletons. The data originate from a study of cytomegalovirus exposure and HLA in healthy donors. Study-level information: The roughly 120 validation repertoires, a later analysis reported, used the same platform as the 666 first-cohort repertoires.

Study-level findings and limits: The authors listed about 170 TCR beta chains as cytomegalovirus-associated.

The study drew the donors from its approximately 130-subject validation cohort, separate from the approximately 670-subject first cohort. The sample taken for sequencing was PBMCs. The origin of this receptor is a woman younger than 30 in good health and CMV-seronegative. V gene TRBV10-3 combines with J gene TRBJ2-1; D gene ambiguous. The CDR3 region has the DNA TGTGCCATCAGTGAAAAGGAGTCCTACAATGAGCAGTTCTTC. It codes for CAISEKESYNEQFF.